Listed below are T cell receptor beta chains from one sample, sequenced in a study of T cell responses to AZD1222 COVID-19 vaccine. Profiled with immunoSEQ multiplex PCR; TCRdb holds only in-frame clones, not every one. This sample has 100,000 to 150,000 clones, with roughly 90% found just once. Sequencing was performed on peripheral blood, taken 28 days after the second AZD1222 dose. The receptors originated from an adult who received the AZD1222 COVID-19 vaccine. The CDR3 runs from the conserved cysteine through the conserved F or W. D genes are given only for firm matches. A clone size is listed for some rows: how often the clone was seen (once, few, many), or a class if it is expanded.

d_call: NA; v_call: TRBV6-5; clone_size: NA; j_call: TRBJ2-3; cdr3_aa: CASRPGTAPDTQYF; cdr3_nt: TGTGCCAGCAGGCCCGGGACCGCCCCAGATACGCAGTATTTT
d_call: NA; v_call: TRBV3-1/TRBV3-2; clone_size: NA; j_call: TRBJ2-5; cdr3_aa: CASSLGPQETQYF; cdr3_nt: TGTGCCAGCAGCCTAGGCCCCCAAGAGACCCAGTACTTC
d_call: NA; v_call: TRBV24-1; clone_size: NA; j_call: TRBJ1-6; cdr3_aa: CATDKGQRLGTLHF; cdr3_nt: TGTGCCACAGACAAGGGGCAGCGCCTCGGGACCCTCCACTTT
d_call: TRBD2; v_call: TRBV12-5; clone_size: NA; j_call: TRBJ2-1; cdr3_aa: CASGLAGGPFGEQFF; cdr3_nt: TGTGCTAGTGGTTTGGCGGGAGGCCCTTTCGGAGAGCAGTTCTTC
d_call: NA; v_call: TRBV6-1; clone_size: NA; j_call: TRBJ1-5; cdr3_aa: CASSEAPDLTAYNQPQHF; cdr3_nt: TGTGCCAGCAGTGAAGCGCCGGATCTGACAGCTTACAATCAGCCCCAGCATTTT
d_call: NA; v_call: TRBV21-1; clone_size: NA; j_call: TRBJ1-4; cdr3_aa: CASTRGGREKLFF; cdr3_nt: TGTGCCAGCACCCGGGGGGGCCGGGAAAAACTGTTTTTT
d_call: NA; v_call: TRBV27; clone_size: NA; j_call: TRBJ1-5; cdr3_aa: CASRGDIHSNQPQHF; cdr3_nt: TGTGCCAGCAGGGGGGACATACATAGCAATCAGCCCCAGCATTTT
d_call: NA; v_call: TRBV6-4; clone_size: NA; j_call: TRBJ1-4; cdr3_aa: CASSDSGGSEKLFF; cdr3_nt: TGTGCCAGCAGTGATTCTGGGGGATCTGAAAAACTGTTTTTT
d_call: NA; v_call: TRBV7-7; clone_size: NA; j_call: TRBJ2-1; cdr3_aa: CASSSAPGAGPGLNEQFF; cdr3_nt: TGTGCTAGCAGCTCAGCCCCGGGTGCGGGACCTGGCCTCAATGAGCAGTTCTTC
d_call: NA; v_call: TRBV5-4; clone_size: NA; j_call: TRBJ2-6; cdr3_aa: CASSPPGQGTLSTNVLTF; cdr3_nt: TGTGCCAGCAGCCCGCCGGGACAAGGCACTCTGAGTACCAACGTCCTGACTTTC
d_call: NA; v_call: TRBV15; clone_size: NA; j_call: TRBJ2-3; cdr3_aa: CATRGGTDSRTDTQYF; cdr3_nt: TGTGCCACCAGAGGGGGGACAGACTCACGCACAGATACGCAGTATTTT
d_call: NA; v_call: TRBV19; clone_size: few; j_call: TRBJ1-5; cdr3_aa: CASSPGNQPQHF; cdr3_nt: TGTGCCAGTAGCCCTGGAAATCAGCCCCAGCATTTT
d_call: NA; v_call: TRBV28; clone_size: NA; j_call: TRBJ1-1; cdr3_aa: CASSLRGAWNEAFF; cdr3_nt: TGTGCCAGCAGTTTACGGGGGGCGTGGAATGAAGCTTTCTTT